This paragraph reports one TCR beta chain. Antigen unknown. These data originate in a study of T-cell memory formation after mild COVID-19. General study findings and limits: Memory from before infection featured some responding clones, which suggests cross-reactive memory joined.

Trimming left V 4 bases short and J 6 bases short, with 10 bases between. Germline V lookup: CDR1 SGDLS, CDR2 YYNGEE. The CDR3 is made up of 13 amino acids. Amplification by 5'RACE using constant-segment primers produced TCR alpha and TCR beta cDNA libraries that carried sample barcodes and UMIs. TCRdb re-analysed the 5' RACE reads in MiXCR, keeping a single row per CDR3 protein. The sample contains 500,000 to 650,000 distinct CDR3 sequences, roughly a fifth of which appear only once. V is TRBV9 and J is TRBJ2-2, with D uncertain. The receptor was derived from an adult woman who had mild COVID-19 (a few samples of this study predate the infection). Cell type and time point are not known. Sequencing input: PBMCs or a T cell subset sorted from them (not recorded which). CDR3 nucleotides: TGTGCCAGCAGCCACTCTCTGTCCGGGGAGCTGTTTTTT. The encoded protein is CASSHSLSGELFF.